This passage covers 12 T cell receptor beta chains from one sample sequenced in a study of T cell responses to AZD1222 COVID-19 vaccine. Clones were read by immunoSEQ multiplex PCR, and TCRdb kept only the in-frame ones, dropping some. The table shows approximately 45,000 clones, with around 89% occurring only once. The sequenced sample was peripheral blood, obtained 28 days after the second AZD1222 dose. Receptors were obtained from an adult who received the AZD1222 COVID-19 vaccine.

This rearrangement joins TRBV9 to TRBJ1-6, with 9 bases identical to TRBD1. From germline, CDR1 is SGDLS and CDR2 YYNGEE. The ends lost 4 bases at V and 6 bases at J; junction bases unmatched: 5. The CDR3 consists of 15 residues. The CDR3 here is CASSSRTGANSPLHF. CDR3 coding DNA: TGTGCCAGCAGCTCGCGGACAGGGGCTAATTCACCCCTCCACTTT.

This sequence joins TRBV11-2 and TRBJ2-7; TRBD2 agrees at 12 bases. Germline V gene lookup returns CDR1 SGHAT and CDR2 FQNNGV. Trimming at V came to 4 bases and at J to 3 bases, leaving 10 bases not matched to a gene. The CDR3 sequence is 17 residues long. DNA for the CDR3: TGTGCCAGCAGCTCCCCGGCTAGCGGGAGGGCCGTCTACGAGCAGTACTTC. It encodes CASSSPASGRAVYEQYF.

The chain carries TRBV30 and TRBJ1-5; 8 nucleotides agree with TRBD1. Germline V CDR1 and CDR2: GTSNPN, SVGIG (reference sequence). V shed 0 bases and J 5 bases; nucleotides not matched to a gene: 0. This CDR3 is built from 13 residues. Here the CDR3 DNA reads TGTGCCTGGAGTGTACAGGGGGATCAGCCCCAGCATTTT. As protein: CAWSVQGDQPQHF.

This sequence joins TRBV3-1 (or the pseudogene TRBV3-2) and TRBJ1-2, with 7 positions matching TRBD1. Per the germline V gene, CDR1 is LGHDT and CDR2 is YNNKEL (reference sequence). The V gene end was trimmed by 4 bases and the J gene end by 1 base; junction bases not matched to a gene: 12. The CDR3 is made up of 17 amino acids. The CDR3 DNA sequence: TGTGCCAGCAGCCGCAGAACTCCCGGGACAGATAACTATGGCTACACCTTC. It is translated as CASSRRTPGTDNYGYTF.

This rearrangement joins TRBV3-1 (or the pseudogene TRBV3-2) to TRBJ2-2; D is perhaps TRBD1 (6 bases). V lost 4 bases and J 5 bases, leaving 14 bases between the germline ends. The germline V gene encodes CDR1 LGHDT and CDR2 YNNKEL (reference sequence). CDR3 length: 15 amino acids. This CDR3 is CASSLPLGATGELFF. CDR3 coding DNA: TGTGCCAGCAGCCTTCCCTTGGGGGCAACCGGGGAGCTGTTTTTT.

The rearrangement joins TRBV19 to TRBJ1-1, with D possibly being TRBD1 (5 bases). Germline V gene data show CDR1 as LNHDA and CDR2 as SQIVND (reference sequence). V lost 5 bases to trimming and J lost 1 base, with 14 bases between them. This CDR3 is 15 amino acids long. The CDR3 is CASSSPAGGNTEAFF. CDR3 sequence (DNA): TGTGCCAGTAGTTCCCCCGCCGGGGGGAACACTGAAGCTTTCTTT.

This clone was observed a handful of times. CDR3 residues: CASKLTYTGELFF. CDR3 sequence (DNA): TGTGCCAGCAAACTGACCTACACCGGGGAGCTGTTTTTT. V gene TRBV7-9 combines with J gene TRBJ2-2; D unresolved. Germline lookup yields CDR1 SEHNR and CDR2 FQNEAQ (reference sequence). V was shortened by 7 bases and J by 3 bases, with 9 bases between the two germline ends. This CDR3 is 13 amino acids long.

J is TRBJ1-2 and V is TRBV29-1, with TRBD1 as a possible D gene (6 bases). Trimming took 4 bases from V and 5 from J, leaving 8 bases between them. In germline, CDR1 is SQVTM, CDR2 ANQGSEA. CDR3 size: 11 residues. The CDR3 spells CSVGQEYGYTF. DNA for the CDR3: TGCAGCGTTGGACAGGAGTATGGCTACACCTTC.

V gene TRBV5-1 combines with J gene TRBJ2-1, with D possibly being TRBD2 (7 bases). The CDR3 is 15 residues long. V lost 0 bases and J lost 7, with 14 bases in between. The germline V gene encodes CDR1 SGHRS and CDR2 YFSETQ. The CDR3 loop reads CASSLGPGGQNEQFF. DNA of the CDR3: TGCGCCAGCAGCTTGGGCCCGGGAGGACAGAATGAGCAGTTCTTC.

The chain employs TRBV2 and TRBJ2-1; no clear D gene. CDR3 size: 13 residues. Germline CDR1 and CDR2: SNHLY and FYNNEI. Trimming took 7 bases from V and 6 from J, leaving 13 bases between them. CDR3 bases: TGTGCCAGCAATCAGGAGCCTTCCAATGAGCAGTTCTTC. It encodes CASNQEPSNEQFF.

A note on this clone: Relative to the germline gene, one junction end is altered; a read error may explain this. In nucleotides, the CDR3 is TGTGCCAGCAGTGCCATTTTGGGACAGAGAAATTTC. This codes for CASSAILGQRNF. The chain carries TRBV25-1 and TRBJ1-2, with TRBD1 matching 7 bases. The CDR3 has 12 residues. Germline CDR1 reads MGHDK; CDR2 reads SYGVNS.

CDR3 in amino acids: CASSLTSRPGGTEAFF. The CDR3 bases are TGTGCCAGCAGCTTAACATCCCGTCCAGGGGGCACTGAAGCTTTCTTT. The chain combines TRBV7-9 with TRBJ1-1, with TRBD1 matching 7 bases. The V gene end was trimmed by 2 bases and the J gene end by 4 bases; junction bases not matched to a gene: 10. CDR3 length: 16 residues. Germline CDR1 and CDR2: SEHNR and FQNEAQ (reference sequence).